The clone carrying this T cell receptor (beta chain) was detected only a few times. Its antigen is still unknown. The junction shows a germline mismatch at one end, possibly a read error. Generated by immunoSEQ multiplex PCR, the TCRdb table keeps only in-frame clones and is missing some. This table has about 85,000 clones, roughly 80% appearing once. This record belongs to a study of graft-versus-host responses after intestinal transplantation. Background on the study: Recipients uniformly received anti-thymocyte globulin induction, followed by tacrolimus and steroids for approximately 3 years. The study's findings and limits: Peak circulating GvH clone levels tracked with early post-transplant HvG declines. Allografts of patients with graft-donor T cell macrochimerism showed high graft-versus-host to host-versus-graft clone ratios.

The CDR3 contains 19 residues. CDR1 MDHEN and CDR2 SYDVKM come from the germline V gene. The chain combines TRBV28 with TRBJ2-5; tentative D call: TRBD1 (8 bases). The sequenced sample was unstimulated CD8+ T cells sorted from spleen or lymph node cells, obtained before intestinal transplant. The TCR originated in a human donor who received an intestinal transplant. CDR3: CARSLGIQGGGQVQETQYF. The CDR3, as DNA: TGTGCCCGCAGTTTAGGGATACAGGGGGGGGGCCAGGTCCAAGAGACCCAGTACTTC.